These 9 T cell receptor beta chains share one sample of origin, sequenced in a study of cytomegalovirus exposure and HLA in healthy donors. The PCR made use of 60 Vbeta and 13 Jbeta primers. Profiling relied on immunoSEQ multiplex PCR, and the TCRdb table lists in-frame clones only, not all of them. Counted here are roughly 150,000 clones, 65% to 80% occurring once; the ten biggest clones make up about 3%. The sample was PBMCs. These receptors all stem from a male donor in good health and CMV-seronegative.

V gene TRBV7-2 combines with J gene TRBJ1-5; TRBD1 agrees at 10 bases. J was trimmed by 4 bases and V by 5 bases; bases with no gene match: 14. The CDR3 covers 18 residues. In germline, CDR1 is SGHTA, CDR2 FQGNSA. The CDR3 sequence: CASSRLPGQGFGNQPQHF. CDR3 sequence (DNA): TGTGCCAGCAGCCGCTTACCGGGACAGGGGTTTGGGAATCAGCCCCAGCATTTT.

The genes are TRBV6-6 and TRBJ2-2; 10 bases are shared with TRBD1. Per the germline V gene, CDR1 is MNHNY and CDR2 is SVGAGI (reference sequence). The CDR3 contains 14 residues. V shed 5 bases and J 3 bases; nucleotides not matched to a gene: 0. CDR3 sequence (DNA): TGTGCCAGCAGTGGACAGGGGGACACCGGGGAGCTGTTTTTT. It encodes CASSGQGDTGELFF.

The chain employs TRBV28 and TRBJ1-2, with TRBD1 identical over 8 bases. From germline, CDR1 is MDHEN and CDR2 SYDVKM. The CDR3 runs 13 residues. With V trimmed by 6 bases and J by 2 bases, 2 bases remained unmatched. Written as DNA, the CDR3 is TGTGCCAGCAGGGACAGGGTCAACTATGGCTACACCTTC. Its translation: CASRDRVNYGYTF.

The V gene is TRBV9, the J gene TRBJ2-2; D is perhaps TRBD2 (6 bases). Trimming left V 1 base short and J 1 base short, with 8 bases between. The CDR3 has 15 residues. Germline V lookup: CDR1 SGDLS, CDR2 YYNGEE. CDR3 sequence: CASSVQGLNTGELFF. The CDR3 DNA reads TGTGCCAGCAGCGTACAGGGACTGAACACCGGGGAGCTGTTTTTT.

This clone was seen a few times. The junction shows a germline mismatch at one end, possibly a read error. The chain recombines TRBV5-8 with TRBJ1-2; D unresolved. The CDR3 is 14 residues long. CDR1 is SGHTS, CDR2 YDEGEE, per germline. The CDR3 nucleotides are TGTGCCAGCAGCTTGGGCAGCGCCACCTATGACTACACCTTC. Protein product: CASSLGSATYDYTF.

The chain carries TRBV7-9 and TRBJ1-2; D is possibly TRBD1 (6 bases). Trimming removed 1 base from V and 6 bases from J, with 12 bases in between. Germline V gives CDR1 SEHNR, CDR2 FQNEAQ (reference sequence). This CDR3 has 14 amino acids. The CDR3 loop reads CASSLGQAANGYTF. DNA for the CDR3: TGTGCCAGCAGCTTAGGACAGGCAGCGAATGGCTACACCTTC.

The chain links TRBV4-1 to TRBJ1-3; 10 nucleotides agree with TRBD1. The germline V gene encodes CDR1 MGHRA and CDR2 YSYEKL. There are 15 residues in the CDR3. The V segment lost 4 bases and the J segment 4 bases; nucleotides outside the gene matches: 4. DNA of the CDR3: TGCGCCAGCAGCCTTCCGGGACAGGGGGGAAACACCATATATTTT. It yields the protein CASSLPGQGGNTIYF.

This chain links TRBV27 with TRBJ2-7, with 10 bases aligning to TRBD2. The ends lost 4 bases at V and 1 base at J; junction bases unmatched: 4. The CDR3 spans 15 residues. Germline loops: CDR1 MNHEY, CDR2 SMNVEV (reference sequence). The CDR3 nucleotides read TGTGCCAGCAGTTCTGGACTAGCGGAATCCTACGAGCAGTACTTC. Its protein product is CASSSGLAESYEQYF.

The chain recombines TRBV7-2 with TRBJ2-5, with D maybe TRBD1 (6 bases). CDR1 is SGHTA and CDR2 is FQGNSA in the germline V gene. The CDR3 is 17 amino acids. V was shortened by 5 bases and J by 5 bases, with 24 bases between the two germline ends. The CDR3 loop is CASSPKGVTGRVETQYF. The CDR3 DNA reads as TGTGCCAGCAGCCCGAAGGGGGTAACGGGACGTGTGGAGACCCAGTACTTC. Supplemented by reference TRBV7-2 and TRBJ2-5, the full variable domain reads GAGVSQSPSNKVTEKGKDVELRCDPISGHTALYWYRQSLGQGLEFLIYFQGNSAPDKSGLPSDRFSAERTGGSVSTLTIQRTQQEDSAVYLCASSPKGVTGRVETQYFGPGTRLLVL.